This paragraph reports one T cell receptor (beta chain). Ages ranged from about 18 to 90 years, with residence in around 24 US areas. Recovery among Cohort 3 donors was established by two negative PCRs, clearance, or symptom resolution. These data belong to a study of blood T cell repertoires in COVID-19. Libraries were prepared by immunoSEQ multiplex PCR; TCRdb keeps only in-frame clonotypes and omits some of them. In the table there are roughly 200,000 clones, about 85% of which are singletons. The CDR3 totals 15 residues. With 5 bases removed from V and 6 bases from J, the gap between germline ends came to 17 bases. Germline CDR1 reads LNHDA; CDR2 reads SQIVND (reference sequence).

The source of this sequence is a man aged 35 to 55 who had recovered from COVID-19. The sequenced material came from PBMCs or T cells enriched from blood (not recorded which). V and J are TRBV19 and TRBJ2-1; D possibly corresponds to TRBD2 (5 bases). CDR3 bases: TGTGCCAGTAGTCTTTTACGGCTAGCCAGCAATGAGCAGTTCTTC. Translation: CASSLLRLASNEQFF.